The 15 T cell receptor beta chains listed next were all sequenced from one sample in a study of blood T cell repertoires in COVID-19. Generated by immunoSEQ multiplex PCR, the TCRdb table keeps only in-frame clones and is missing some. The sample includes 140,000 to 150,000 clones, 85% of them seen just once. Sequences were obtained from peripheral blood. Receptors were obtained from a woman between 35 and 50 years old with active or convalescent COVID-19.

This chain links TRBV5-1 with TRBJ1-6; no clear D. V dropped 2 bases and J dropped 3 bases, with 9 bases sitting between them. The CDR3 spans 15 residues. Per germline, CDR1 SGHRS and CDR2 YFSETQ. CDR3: CASSFRGGYNSPLHF. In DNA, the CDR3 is TGCGCCAGCAGCTTTCGGGGAGGCTATAATTCACCCCTCCACTTT.

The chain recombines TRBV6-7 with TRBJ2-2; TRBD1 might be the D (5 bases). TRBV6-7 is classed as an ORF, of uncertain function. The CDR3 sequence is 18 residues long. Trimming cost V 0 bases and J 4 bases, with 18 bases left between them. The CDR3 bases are TGTGCCAGCAGTTACTCGATTACTCTACAAAGGGGCACCGGGGAGCTGTTTTTT. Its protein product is CASSYSITLQRGTGELFF.

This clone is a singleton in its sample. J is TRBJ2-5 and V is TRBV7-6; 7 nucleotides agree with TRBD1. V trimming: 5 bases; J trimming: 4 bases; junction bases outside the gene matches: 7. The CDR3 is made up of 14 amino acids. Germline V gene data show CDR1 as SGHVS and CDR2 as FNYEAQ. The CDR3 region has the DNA TGTGCCAGCAGCGAAGACAGGGCGGCAGAGACCCAGTACTTC. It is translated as CASSEDRAAETQYF.

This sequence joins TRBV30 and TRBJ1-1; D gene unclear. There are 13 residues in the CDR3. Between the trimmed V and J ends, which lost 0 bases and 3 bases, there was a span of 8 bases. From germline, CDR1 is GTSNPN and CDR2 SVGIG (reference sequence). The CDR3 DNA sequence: TGTGCCTGGAGTGTATCCGGGGACACTGAAGCTTTCTTT. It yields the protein CAWSVSGDTEAFF. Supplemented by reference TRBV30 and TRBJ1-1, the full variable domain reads SQTIHQWPATLVQPVGSPLSLECTVEGTSNPNLYWYRQAAGRGLQLLFYSVGIGQISSEVPQNLSASRPQDRQFILSSKKLLLSDSGFYLCAWSVSGDTEAFFGQGTRLTVV.

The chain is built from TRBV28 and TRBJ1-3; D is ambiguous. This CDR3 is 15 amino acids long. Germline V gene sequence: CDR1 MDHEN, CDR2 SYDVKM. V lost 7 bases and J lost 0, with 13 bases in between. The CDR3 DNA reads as TGTGCCAGCATTCCGACACCCAGCTCTGGAAACACCATATATTTT. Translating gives CASIPTPSSGNTIYF.

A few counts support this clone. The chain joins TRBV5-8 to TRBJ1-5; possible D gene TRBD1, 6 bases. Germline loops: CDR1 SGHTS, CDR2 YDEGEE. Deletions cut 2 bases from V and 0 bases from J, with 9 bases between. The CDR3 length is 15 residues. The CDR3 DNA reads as TGTGCCAGCAGCTTCGGGACAACTAGCAATCAGCCCCAGCATTTT. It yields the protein CASSFGTTSNQPQHF.

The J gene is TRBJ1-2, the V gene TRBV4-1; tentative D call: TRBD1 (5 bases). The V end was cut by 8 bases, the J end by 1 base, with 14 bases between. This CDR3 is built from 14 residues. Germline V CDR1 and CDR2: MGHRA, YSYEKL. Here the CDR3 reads CASSQDTYNYGYTF. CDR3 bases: TGCGCCAGCTCCCAGGACACCTATAACTATGGCTACACCTTC.

The CDR3 DNA follows: TGTGCCAGCAGTTACGGGGACAGGGTGAGGTACGAGCAGTACTTC. Encoded protein: CASSYGDRVRYEQYF. The chain employs TRBV6-2 or TRBV6-3 and TRBJ2-7; 9 bases fit TRBD1. V was clipped by 2 bases and J by 4 bases; unmatched bases: 6. Germline CDR1 is MNHEY and CDR2 is SVGEGT. The CDR3 runs to 15 residues.

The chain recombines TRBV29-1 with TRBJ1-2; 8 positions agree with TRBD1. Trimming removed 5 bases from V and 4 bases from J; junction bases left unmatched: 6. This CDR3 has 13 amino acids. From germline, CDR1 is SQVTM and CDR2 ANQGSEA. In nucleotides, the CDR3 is TGCAGCGTTCAGACAGGGGCTAGCTATGGCTACACCTTC. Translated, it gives CSVQTGASYGYTF.

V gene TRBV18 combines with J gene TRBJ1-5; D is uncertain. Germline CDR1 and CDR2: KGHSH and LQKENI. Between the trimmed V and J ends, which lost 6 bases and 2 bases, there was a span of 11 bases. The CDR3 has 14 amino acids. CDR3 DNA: TGTGCCAGCTCTGGAGGAAACGGCAATCAGCCCCAGCATTTT. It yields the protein CASSGGNGNQPQHF. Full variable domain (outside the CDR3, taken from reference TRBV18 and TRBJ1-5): NAGVMQNPRHLVRRRGQEARLRCSPMKGHSHVYWYRQLPEEGLKFMVYLQKENIIDESGMPKERFSAEFPKEGPSILRIQQVVRGDSAAYFCASSGGNGNQPQHFGDGTRLSIL.

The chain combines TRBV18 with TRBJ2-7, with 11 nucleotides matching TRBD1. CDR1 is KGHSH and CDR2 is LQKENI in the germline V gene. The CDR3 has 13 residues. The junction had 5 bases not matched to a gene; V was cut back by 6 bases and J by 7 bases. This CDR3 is CASSRDRGTEQYF. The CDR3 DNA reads TGTGCCAGCTCCCGGGACAGGGGGACTGAGCAGTACTTC.

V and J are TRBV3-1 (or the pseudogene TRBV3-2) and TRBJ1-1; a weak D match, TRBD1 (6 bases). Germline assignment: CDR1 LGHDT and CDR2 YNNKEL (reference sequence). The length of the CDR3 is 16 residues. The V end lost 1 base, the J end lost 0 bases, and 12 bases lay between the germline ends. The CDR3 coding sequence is TGTGCCAGCAGCCAAGGCTCGGGACACCTGAACACTGAAGCTTTCTTT. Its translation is CASSQGSGHLNTEAFF.

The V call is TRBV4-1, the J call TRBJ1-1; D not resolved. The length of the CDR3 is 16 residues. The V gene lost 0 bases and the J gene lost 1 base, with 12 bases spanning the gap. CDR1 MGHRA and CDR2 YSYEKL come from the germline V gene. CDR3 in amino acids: CASSQENRGGNTEAFF. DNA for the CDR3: TGCGCCAGCAGCCAAGAAAACCGGGGAGGGAACACTGAAGCTTTCTTT.

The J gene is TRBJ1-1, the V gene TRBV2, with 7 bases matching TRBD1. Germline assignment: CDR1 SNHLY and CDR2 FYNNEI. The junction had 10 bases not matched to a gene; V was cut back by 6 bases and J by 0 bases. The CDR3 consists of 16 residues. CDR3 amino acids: CASRRDSSTMNTEAFF. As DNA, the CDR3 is TGTGCCAGCAGAAGGGACAGTTCCACCATGAACACTGAAGCTTTCTTT.

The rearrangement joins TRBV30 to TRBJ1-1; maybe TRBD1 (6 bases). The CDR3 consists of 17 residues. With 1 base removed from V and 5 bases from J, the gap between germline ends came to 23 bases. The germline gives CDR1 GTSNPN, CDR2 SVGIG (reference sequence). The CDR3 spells CAWSGGGFRGRITEAFF. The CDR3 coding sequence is TGTGCCTGGAGTGGCGGTGGATTCAGGGGACGAATAACTGAAGCTTTCTTT.